This T cell receptor beta chain comes out of a study of human T cells and chemical hapten exposure. Study outcomes and limitations: TCRs at high frequency, those above 1 in 1000, did not change with DPC sensitization.

Germline values: CDR1 LGHDT, CDR2 YNNKEL (reference sequence). The V and J ends lost 1 base and 6 bases respectively, with 3 bases between them. The CDR3 covers 12 residues. Regarding this clonotype: Its target is not known.

Separate cDNA molecules received unique molecular identifiers, which the library attached to them. Original analysis: Between about 23,224 and 700,000 TCRs appeared in each sample, and the median stood at roughly 100,000. TCRdb analysed the 5' RACE reads with MiXCR anew, one entry per CDR3 protein. TCRdb assigned the V and J calls; the authors' analysis was not used. This sample has 75,000 or so distinct CDR3 sequences, with approximately 16% found just once. RNA extraction used unfractionated whole blood as the source of total RNA. This TCR was sampled from a female donor in good health. The V and J genes are TRBV3-1 and TRBJ1-4; D is unresolved. CDR3 amino acids: CASSQVYEKLFF. The CDR3 bases are TGTGCCAGCAGCCAAGTTTATGAAAAACTGTTTTTT.